This entry concerns a single T cell receptor beta chain. The data were taken from a study of CD4 and CD8 cells across lung adenocarcinoma regions. Localized lung adenocarcinoma, a non-small cell lung cancer, affected the donors. TCRdb re-called the PCR reads with MiXCR, one entry per CDR3 protein. The sample comprises tens of thousands of distinct CDR3 sequences, about 51% of which are singletons, and over 20% rests with the top ten. The TCR comes from a male donor with lung adenocarcinoma. The CD4 and CD8 labels of this study may be unreliable. Specimen: CD4+ T cells from the center of a lung tumor.

The chain's CDR3 is CASSFAGTSGIVNEQFF. The CDR3 coding sequence is TGTGCCAGCAGCTTTGCCGGGACTAGCGGGATCGTTAATGAGCAGTTCTTC. The gene calls are TRBV7-2 and TRBJ2-1; 13 bases match TRBD2. The CDR3 covers 17 residues. Germline V lookup: CDR1 SGHTA, CDR2 FQGNSA. The V segment lost 3 bases and the J segment 7 bases; nucleotides outside the gene matches: 9.